This T cell receptor beta chain was retrieved from a study of T-cell reconstitution after alpha-beta-depleted transplantation in children. Preparation of the TCRbeta library was carried out with unique molecular identifiers. TCRdb recomputed calls from the PCR reads with MiXCR, one row per CDR3 protein. The data hold about half a million distinct CDR3 sequences, with around 12% observed a single time. The V end lost 10 bases, the J end lost 0 bases, and 16 bases lay between the germline ends. This CDR3 contains 14 residues. The germline gives CDR1 ENHRY, CDR2 SYGVKD. There are a few counts of this clonotype.

Material: PBMCs from the stem cell graft donor, obtained from the stem cell graft. This sequence was found in a human donor who donated a stem cell graft to a child with combined immunodeficiency. The rearrangement links TRBV10-3 to TRBJ2-7, with D uncertain. The CDR3 sequence is CATLPAPSSYEQYF. Here the CDR3 DNA reads TGTGCCACGCTGCCGGCGCCGAGCTCCTACGAGCAGTACTTC.